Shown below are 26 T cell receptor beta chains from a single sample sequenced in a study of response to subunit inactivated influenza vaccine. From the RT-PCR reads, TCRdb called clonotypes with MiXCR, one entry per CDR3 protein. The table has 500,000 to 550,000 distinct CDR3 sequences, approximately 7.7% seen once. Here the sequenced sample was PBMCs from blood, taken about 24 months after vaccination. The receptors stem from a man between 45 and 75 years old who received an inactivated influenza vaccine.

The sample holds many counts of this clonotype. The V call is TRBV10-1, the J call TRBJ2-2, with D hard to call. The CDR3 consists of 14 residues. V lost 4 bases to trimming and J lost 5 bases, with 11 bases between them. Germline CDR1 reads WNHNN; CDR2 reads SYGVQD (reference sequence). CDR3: CASSGVGITGELFF. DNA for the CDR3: TGCGCCAGCAGTGGGGTTGGGATAACCGGGGAGCTGTTTTTT.

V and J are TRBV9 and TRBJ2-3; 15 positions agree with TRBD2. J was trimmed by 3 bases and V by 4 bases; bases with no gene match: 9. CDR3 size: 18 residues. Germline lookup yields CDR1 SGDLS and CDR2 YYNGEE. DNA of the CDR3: TGTGCCAGCAGCTGGACTAGCGGGGGGGCCGGGGTGACAGATACGCAGTATTTT. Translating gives CASSWTSGGAGVTDTQYF. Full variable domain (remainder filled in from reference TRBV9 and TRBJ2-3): DSGVTQTPKHLITATGQRVTLRCSPRSGDLSVYWYQQSLDQGLQFLIQYYNGEERAKGNILERFSAQQFPDLHSELNLSSLELGDSALYFCASSWTSGGAGVTDTQYFGPGTRLTVL.

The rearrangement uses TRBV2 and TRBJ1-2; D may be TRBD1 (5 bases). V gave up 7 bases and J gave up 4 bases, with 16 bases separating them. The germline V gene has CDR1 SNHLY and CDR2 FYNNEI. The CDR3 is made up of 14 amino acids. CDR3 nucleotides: TGTGCCAGCAACAATGCTGGGGCACTCTATGGCTACACCTTC. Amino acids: CASNNAGALYGYTF.

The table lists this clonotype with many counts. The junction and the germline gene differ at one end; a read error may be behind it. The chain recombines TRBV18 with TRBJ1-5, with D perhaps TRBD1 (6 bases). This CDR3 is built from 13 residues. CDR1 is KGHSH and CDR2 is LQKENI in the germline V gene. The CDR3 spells CASSQGSNQPQHF. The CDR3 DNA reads TGTGCCAGTTCACAGGGAAGCAATCAGCCCCAGCATTTT.

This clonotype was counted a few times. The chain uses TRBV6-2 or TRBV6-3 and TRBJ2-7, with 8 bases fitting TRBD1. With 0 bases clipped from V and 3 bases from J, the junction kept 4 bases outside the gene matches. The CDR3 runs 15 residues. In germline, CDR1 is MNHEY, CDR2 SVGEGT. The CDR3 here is CASSYSQGAIYEQYF. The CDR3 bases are TGTGCCAGCAGTTACTCGCAGGGGGCGATCTACGAGCAGTACTTC.

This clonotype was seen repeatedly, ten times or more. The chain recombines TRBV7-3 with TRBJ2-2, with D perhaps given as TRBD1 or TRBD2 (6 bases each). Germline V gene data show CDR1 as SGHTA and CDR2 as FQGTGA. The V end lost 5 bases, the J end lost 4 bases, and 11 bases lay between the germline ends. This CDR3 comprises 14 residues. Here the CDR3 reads CASSPRGATGELFF. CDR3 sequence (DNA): TGTGCCAGCAGCCCGAGGGGGGCCACCGGGGAGCTGTTTTTT.

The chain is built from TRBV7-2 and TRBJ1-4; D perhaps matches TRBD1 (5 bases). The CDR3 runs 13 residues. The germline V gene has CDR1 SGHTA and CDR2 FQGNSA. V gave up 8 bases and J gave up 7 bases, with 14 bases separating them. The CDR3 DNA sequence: TGTGCCAGCTCCCCAGGGCATGGTGAAAAACTGTTTTTT. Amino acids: CASSPGHGEKLFF.

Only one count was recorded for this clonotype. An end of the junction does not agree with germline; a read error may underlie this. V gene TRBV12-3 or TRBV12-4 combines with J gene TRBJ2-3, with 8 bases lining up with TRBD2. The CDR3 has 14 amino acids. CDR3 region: CAGSLGAGVYTQYF. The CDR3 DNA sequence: TGTGCCGGCAGTTTAGGAGCGGGAGTATATACGCAGTATTTT.

CDR3: CASSLDRVDYGYTF. For the CDR3, the DNA is TGTGCCAGCAGCTTAGATAGGGTGGACTATGGCTACACCTTC. This chain links TRBV5-6 with TRBJ1-2; the D is unclear. The germline V gene has CDR1 SGHDT and CDR2 YYEEEE. The V gene lost 2 bases and the J gene lost 3 bases, with 11 bases spanning the gap. The CDR3 runs 14 residues.

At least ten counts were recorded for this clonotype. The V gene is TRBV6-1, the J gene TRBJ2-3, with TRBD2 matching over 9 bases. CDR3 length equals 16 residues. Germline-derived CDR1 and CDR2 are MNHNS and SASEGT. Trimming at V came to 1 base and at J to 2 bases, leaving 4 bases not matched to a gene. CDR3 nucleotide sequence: TGTGCCAGCAGTGAAGAAGTAGCGGGAGTCACAGATACGCAGTATTTT. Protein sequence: CASSEEVAGVTDTQYF.

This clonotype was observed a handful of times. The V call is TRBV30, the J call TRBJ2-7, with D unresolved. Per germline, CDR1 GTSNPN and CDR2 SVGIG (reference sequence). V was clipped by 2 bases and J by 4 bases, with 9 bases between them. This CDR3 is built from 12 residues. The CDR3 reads CAWSPGLYEQYF. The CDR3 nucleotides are TGTGCCTGGAGTCCTGGGTTATACGAGCAGTACTTC.

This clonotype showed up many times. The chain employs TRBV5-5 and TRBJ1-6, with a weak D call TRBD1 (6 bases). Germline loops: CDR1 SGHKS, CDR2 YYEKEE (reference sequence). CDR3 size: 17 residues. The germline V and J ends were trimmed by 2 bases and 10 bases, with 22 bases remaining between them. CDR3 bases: TGTGCCAGCAGCTTAAAGATTGGGGGGGCTACTTCGTCACCCCTCCACTTT. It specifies CASSLKIGGATSSPLHF.

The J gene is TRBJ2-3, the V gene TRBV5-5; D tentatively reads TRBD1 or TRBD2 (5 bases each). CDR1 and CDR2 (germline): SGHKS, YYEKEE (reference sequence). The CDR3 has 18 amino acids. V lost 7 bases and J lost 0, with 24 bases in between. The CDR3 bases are TGTGCCAGCGGCTCCGGGATAGAGGGACCCCCTAGCACAGATACGCAGTATTTT. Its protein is CASGSGIEGPPSTDTQYF.

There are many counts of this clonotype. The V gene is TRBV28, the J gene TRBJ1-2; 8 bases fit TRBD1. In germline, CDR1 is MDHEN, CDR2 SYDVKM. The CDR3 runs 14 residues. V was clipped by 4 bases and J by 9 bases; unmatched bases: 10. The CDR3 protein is CASSSPDRELSYTF. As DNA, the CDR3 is TGTGCCAGCAGTTCGCCGGACAGGGAATTAAGCTACACCTTC.

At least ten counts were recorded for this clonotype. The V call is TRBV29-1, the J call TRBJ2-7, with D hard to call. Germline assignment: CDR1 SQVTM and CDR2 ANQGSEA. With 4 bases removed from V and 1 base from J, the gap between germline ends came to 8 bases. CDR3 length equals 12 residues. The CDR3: CSVGAPSYEQYF. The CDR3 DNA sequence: TGCAGCGTTGGAGCCCCGTCCTACGAGCAGTACTTC.

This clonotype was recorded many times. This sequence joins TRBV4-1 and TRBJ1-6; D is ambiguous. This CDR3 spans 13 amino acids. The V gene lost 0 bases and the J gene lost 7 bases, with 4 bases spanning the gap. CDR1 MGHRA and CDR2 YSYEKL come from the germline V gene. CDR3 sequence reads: CASSQDRNSPLHF. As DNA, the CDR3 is TGCGCCAGCAGCCAAGACAGAAATTCACCCCTCCACTTT.

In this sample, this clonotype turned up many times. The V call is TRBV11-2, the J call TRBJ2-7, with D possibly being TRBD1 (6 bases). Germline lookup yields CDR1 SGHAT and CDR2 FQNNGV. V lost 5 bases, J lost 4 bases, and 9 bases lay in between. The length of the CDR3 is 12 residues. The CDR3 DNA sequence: TGTGCCAGCAGCAAAACAGGGTACGAGCAGTACTTC. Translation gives CASSKTGYEQYF. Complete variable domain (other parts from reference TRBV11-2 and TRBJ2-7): EAGVAQSPRYKIIEKRQSVAFWCNPISGHATLYWYQQILGQGPKLLIQFQNNGVVDDSQLPKDRFSAERLKGVDSTLKIQPAKLEDSAVYLCASSKTGYEQYFGPGTRLTVT.

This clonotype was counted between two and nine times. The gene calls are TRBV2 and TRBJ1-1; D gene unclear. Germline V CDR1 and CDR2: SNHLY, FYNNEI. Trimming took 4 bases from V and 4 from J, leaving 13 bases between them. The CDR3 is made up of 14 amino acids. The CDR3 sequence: CASSAWAGGTEAFF. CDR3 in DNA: TGTGCCAGCAGTGCTTGGGCTGGAGGCACTGAAGCTTTCTTT.

The CDR3, as DNA: TGTGCCACCCGTCGAGTTGGGGCCAAAGGCTACACCTTC. Amino acids: CATRRVGAKGYTF. The chain uses TRBV6-6 and TRBJ1-2; TRBD1 is a possible D gene (5 bases). V was pared by 10 bases and J by 8 bases, with 20 bases between. CDR1 and CDR2 from the germline V gene are MNHNY and SVGAGI (reference sequence). CDR3 length: 13 amino acids.

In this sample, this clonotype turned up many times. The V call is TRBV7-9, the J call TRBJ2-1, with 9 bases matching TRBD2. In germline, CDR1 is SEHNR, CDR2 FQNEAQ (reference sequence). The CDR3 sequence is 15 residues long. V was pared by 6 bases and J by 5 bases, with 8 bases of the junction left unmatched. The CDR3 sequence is CASRMGLAGHNEQFF. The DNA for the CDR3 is TGTGCCAGCAGGATGGGACTAGCAGGCCACAATGAGCAGTTCTTC.

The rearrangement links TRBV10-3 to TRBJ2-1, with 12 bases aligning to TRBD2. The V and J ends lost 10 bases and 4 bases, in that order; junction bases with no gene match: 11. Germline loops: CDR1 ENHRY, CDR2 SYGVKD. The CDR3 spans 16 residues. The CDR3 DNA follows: TGTGCCACTCGCCCCCGACTAGCGGGGGTTTACAATGAGCAGTTCTTC. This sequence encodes CATRPRLAGVYNEQFF.

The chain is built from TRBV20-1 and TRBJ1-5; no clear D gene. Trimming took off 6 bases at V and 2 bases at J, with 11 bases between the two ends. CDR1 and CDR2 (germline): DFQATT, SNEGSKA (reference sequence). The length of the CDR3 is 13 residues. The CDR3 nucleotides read TGCAGTGCGCACTGGGAGGGCAATCAGCCCCAGCATTTT. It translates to CSAHWEGNQPQHF.

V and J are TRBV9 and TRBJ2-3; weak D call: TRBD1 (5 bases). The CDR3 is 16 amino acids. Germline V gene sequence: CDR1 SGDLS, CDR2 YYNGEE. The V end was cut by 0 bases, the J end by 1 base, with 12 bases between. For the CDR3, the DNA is TGTGCCAGCAGCGTAGGACAGCGTGCTGGCACAGATACGCAGTATTTT. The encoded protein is CASSVGQRAGTDTQYF.

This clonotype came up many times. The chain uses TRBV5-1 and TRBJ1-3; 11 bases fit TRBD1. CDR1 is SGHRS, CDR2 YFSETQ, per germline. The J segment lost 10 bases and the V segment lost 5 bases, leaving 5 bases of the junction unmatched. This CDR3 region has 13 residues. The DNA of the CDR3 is TGCGCCAGCAGTCGGGACAGGGGGTTGACCATATATTTT. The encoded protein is CASSRDRGLTIYF.

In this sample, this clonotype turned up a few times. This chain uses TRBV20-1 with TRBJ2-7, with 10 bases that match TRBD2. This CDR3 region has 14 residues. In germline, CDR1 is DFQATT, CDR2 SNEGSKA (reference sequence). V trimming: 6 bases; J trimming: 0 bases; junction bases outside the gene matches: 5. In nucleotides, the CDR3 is TGCAGTGCGGTACTAGCGGGAAGCTCCTACGAGCAGTACTTC. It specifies CSAVLAGSSYEQYF.

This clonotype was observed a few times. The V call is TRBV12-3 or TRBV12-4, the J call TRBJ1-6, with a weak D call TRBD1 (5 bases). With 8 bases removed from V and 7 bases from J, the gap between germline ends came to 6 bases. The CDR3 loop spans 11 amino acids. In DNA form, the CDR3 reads TGTGCCAGCGACAGAAATTCACCCCTCCACTTT. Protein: CASDRNSPLHF.